The 10 T cell receptor beta chains listed next were all sequenced from one sample in a study of blood T cell repertoires in COVID-19. Data came from immunoSEQ multiplex PCR; TCRdb stores just in-frame clones and leaves some out. The sample consists of more than 95,000 clones, approximately 88% of them appearing once. The sequenced sample was peripheral blood. The source of these receptors is a woman aged 60-75 years with acute or convalescent COVID-19.

The rearrangement links TRBV7-6 to TRBJ1-2, with unresolved D. The CDR3 has 14 amino acids. V was cut by 1 base and J by 2 bases, with 8 bases left in between. The germline V gene encodes CDR1 SGHVS and CDR2 FNYEAQ. The CDR3 nucleotides are TGTGCCAGCAGCTTAGGTCCCCAGAACTATGGCTACACCTTC. This codes for CASSLGPQNYGYTF.

This sequence joins TRBV18 and TRBJ2-1; TRBD1 matches 7 bases. Unmatched junction bases numbered 8, after V lost 0 bases and J lost 6 bases. Germline V gives CDR1 KGHSH, CDR2 LQKENI. This CDR3 contains 16 residues. The CDR3 here is CASSPPTGTEGNEQFF. The CDR3 nucleotides read TGTGCCAGCTCACCACCAACCGGGACAGAAGGCAATGAGCAGTTCTTC.

This clone was seen once. This sequence joins TRBV5-5 and TRBJ2-1; D not certain. Germline V CDR1 and CDR2: SGHKS, YYEKEE (reference sequence). The CDR3 sequence is 13 residues long. V was shortened by 0 bases and J by 9 bases, with 10 bases between the two germline ends. CDR3 residues: CASSLAPVPEQFF. CDR3 nucleotide sequence: TGTGCCAGCAGCTTGGCCCCGGTCCCTGAGCAGTTCTTC.

The chain uses TRBV11-3 and TRBJ1-2, with 11 bases fitting TRBD1. In germline, CDR1 is SGHNT, CDR2 YENEEA. Losses at the gene ends were 6 bases for V and 6 bases for J; bases not matched to a gene: 6. The CDR3 length is 14 residues. The CDR3 reads CASRRTGGNDGYTF. CDR3 nucleotide sequence: TGTGCCAGCAGGAGGACAGGGGGCAATGATGGCTACACCTTC.

The genes are TRBV20-1 and TRBJ1-2, with a weak D call TRBD1 (5 bases). V dropped 3 bases and J dropped 0 bases, with 14 bases sitting between them. The CDR3 is 15 residues long. CDR1 DFQATT and CDR2 SNEGSKA come from the germline V gene (reference sequence). CDR3 protein: CSASAVGVSNYGYTF. CDR3 DNA sequence: TGCAGTGCTAGTGCAGTAGGGGTCTCTAACTATGGCTACACCTTC.

The gene calls are TRBV5-1 and TRBJ2-5; 7 nucleotides align to TRBD2. V shed 0 bases and J 1 base; nucleotides not matched to a gene: 6. This CDR3 is 16 amino acids long. Germline-derived CDR1 and CDR2 are SGHRS and YFSETQ. CDR3 DNA sequence: TGCGCCAGCAGCTTGGCTCCCAGCGGGGTCCAAGAGACCCAGTACTTC. Residues: CASSLAPSGVQETQYF. Drawing the rest from reference TRBV5-1 and TRBJ2-5, the complete variable domain is KAGVTQTPRYLIKTRGQQVTLSCSPISGHRSVSWYQQTPGQGLQFLFEYFSETQRNKGNFPGRFSGRQFSNSRSEMNVSTLELGDSALYLCASSLAPSGVQETQYFGPGTRLLVL.

V is TRBV2 and J is TRBJ1-2, with D perhaps matching TRBD1 (6 bases). Germline CDR1 and CDR2: SNHLY and FYNNEI. V gave up 4 bases and J gave up 6 bases, with 15 bases separating them. The CDR3 consists of 14 residues. CDR3 protein: CASSGDLRGDGYTF. The CDR3 DNA reads as TGTGCCAGCAGTGGGGATCTCAGGGGTGATGGCTACACCTTC. Supplemented by reference TRBV2 and TRBJ1-2, the full variable domain reads EPEVTQTPSHQVTQMGQEVILRCVPISNHLYFYWYRQILGQKVEFLVSFYNNEISEKSEIFDDQFSVERPDGSNFTLKIRSTKLEDSAMYFCASSGDLRGDGYTFGSGTRLTVV.

The genes are TRBV19 and TRBJ1-2; 9 bases match TRBD1. After removal of 6 bases from V and 8 bases from J, the junction contained 10 bases not matched to a gene. From germline, CDR1 is LNHDA and CDR2 SQIVND (reference sequence). The CDR3 runs to 14 residues. The CDR3 reads CASRPAGTGQGYTF. The CDR3 coding sequence is TGTGCCAGTAGACCAGCCGGGACAGGGCAAGGCTACACCTTC.

V gene TRBV3-1 (or the pseudogene TRBV3-2) combines with J gene TRBJ2-1; 10 nucleotides line up with TRBD2. The germline gives CDR1 LGHDT, CDR2 YNNKEL (reference sequence). V shed 1 base, J shed 10 bases, and the junction held 7 bases outside the gene matches. The CDR3 covers 15 residues. In nucleotides, the CDR3 is TGTGCCAGCAGCCAAGCAACTAGCGGGATAGGAGAGCAGTTCTTC. Amino acids: CASSQATSGIGEQFF.

The genes are TRBV28 and TRBJ2-7; possible D gene TRBD1, 6 bases. Germline V gene data show CDR1 as MDHEN and CDR2 as SYDVKM. The length of the CDR3 is 13 residues. V lost 8 bases, J lost 3 bases, and 14 bases lay in between. CDR3 sequence reads: CASGRTADYEQYF. The CDR3 DNA follows: TGTGCCAGCGGTCGGACAGCCGACTACGAGCAGTACTTC.